This T cell receptor beta chain was sequenced for a study of blood T cell repertoires in COVID-19. Original analysis: The authors estimated nucleated cell counts from reference gene primer amplification. Data came from immunoSEQ multiplex PCR; TCRdb stores just in-frame clones and leaves some out. The D gene and trimming were derived from the DNA, and the V and J assignments and clone size from that table. The sample has 300,000 to 350,000 clones, 85% to 95% seen once. This clonotype originated in a woman aged 25 to 39 who had been exposed to COVID-19. Source material: PBMCs or T cells enriched from blood (not recorded which).

CDR3 loop: CAWSVGGNQPQHF. The CDR3 nucleotides read TGTGCCTGGAGTGTGGGCGGCAATCAGCCCCAGCATTTT. The rearrangement joins TRBV30 to TRBJ1-5; unclear D gene. V dropped 0 bases and J dropped 2 bases, with 5 bases sitting between them. Germline-derived CDR1 and CDR2 are GTSNPN and SVGIG (reference sequence). The CDR3 spans 13 residues.